This is a list of T cell receptor beta chains from one sample in a study of control samples from healthy donors and cancer patients. The table came from immunoSEQ multiplex PCR; TCRdb's copy has only in-frame clones and leaves some out. This table has 110,000 to 150,000 clones, approximately 86% appearing once. The sample was blood. All receptors derive from a woman in her twenties or thirties in good health. Each CDR3 is given with its conserved first and last residue. Each record gives: clone size, V gene, D gene, J gene, CDR3 protein, CDR3 DNA. D genes are given only for firm matches. Size tells how often a clone was seen (once, few, many) or the class of an expanded clone, and some rows leave it out.

>-|TRBV10-1|TRBD1|TRBJ2-3
CASSRNAGTGKADTQYF
TGCGCCAGCAGTCGTAATGCCGGGACAGGGAAGGCAGATACGCAGTATTTT
>-|TRBV6-5|-|TRBJ1-6
CASSYGGKEASPLHF
TGTGCCAGCAGTTACGGAGGAAAAGAGGCTTCACCCCTCCACTTT
>-|TRBV7-3|-|TRBJ2-1
CASSLDGQPYNEQFF
TGTGCCAGCAGCTTAGACGGACAGCCCTACAATGAGCAGTTCTTC
>-|TRBV7-7|-|TRBJ2-5
CASSWGSGQETQYF
TGTGCTAGCAGCTGGGGTTCGGGCCAAGAGACCCAGTACTTC
>few|TRBV14|-|TRBJ2-4
CASSQGAGANGNIQYF
TGTGCCAGCAGCCAAGGGGCAGGGGCGAACGGAAACATTCAGTACTTC
>-|TRBV7-2|-|TRBJ2-1
CASSLAGAHEQFF
TGTGCCAGCAGCTTAGCAGGGGCGCATGAGCAGTTCTTC
>-|TRBV9|-|TRBJ1-6
CASSVAGSPLHF
TGTGCCAGCAGCGTAGCCGGTTCACCCCTCCACTTT
>-|TRBV5-1|-|TRBJ1-6
CASSLENSPLHF
TGCGCCAGCAGCTTGGAGAATTCACCCCTCCACTTT
>-|TRBV5-1|-|TRBJ1-3
CASSLDTSSGNTIYF
TGCGCCAGCAGCTTGGATACTTCCTCTGGAAACACCATATATTTT
>-|TRBV14|TRBD2|TRBJ2-7
CASSHRTSGSSDEQYF
TGTGCCAGCAGCCACCGGACTAGCGGGAGTAGCGACGAGCAGTACTTC
>-|TRBV7-9|TRBD1|TRBJ2-5
CASSLGSQGAGETQYF
TGTGCCAGCAGCTTAGGTTCACAGGGGGCAGGTGAGACCCAGTACTTC
>once|TRBV5-6|-|TRBJ1-4
CASSVRGPDGEKLFF
TGTGCCAGCAGTGTAAGAGGACCCGATGGAGAAAAACTGTTTTTT
>-|TRBV30|-|TRBJ1-2
CAWSVRMDSHYGYTF
TGTGCCTGGAGTGTACGAATGGACAGCCACTATGGCTACACCTTC
>-|TRBV7-3|-|TRBJ2-7
CASSLAGTDTYEQYF
TGTGCCAGCAGCCTCGCCGGGACCGATACCTACGAGCAGTACTTC
>-|TRBV29-1|-|TRBJ2-5
CSVETGQETQYF
TGCAGCGTTGAAACAGGACAAGAGACCCAGTACTTC
>-|TRBV18|-|TRBJ1-3
CASSPPRERRNTIYF
TGTGCCAGCTCACCACCAAGGGAAAGAAGAAACACCATATATTTT
>-|TRBV5-8|-|TRBJ1-4
CASGPPGRLEKLFF
TGTGCCAGCGGCCCGCCGGGGCGGCTTGAAAAACTGTTTTTT
>-|TRBV3-1/TRBV3-2|-|TRBJ2-1
CASSQGGEQFF
TGTGCCAGCAGCCAAGGGGGGGAGCAGTTCTTC
>-|TRBV11-3|-|TRBJ2-7
CASSLEGPISYEQYF
TGTGCCAGCAGCTTAGAGGGCCCAATCTCCTACGAGCAGTACTTC
>-|TRBV19|-|TRBJ2-1
CASSSQGTAGPYNEQFF
TGTGCCAGTAGTTCCCAGGGGACAGCGGGGCCCTACAATGAGCAGTTCTTC
>-|TRBV6-1|-|TRBJ1-2
CASSEPGYGYTF
TGTGCCAGCAGTGAACCGGGGTATGGCTACACCTTC
>-|TRBV19|-|TRBJ1-4
CASRYSATNEKLFF
TGTGCCAGTAGATACTCCGCAACTAATGAAAAACTGTTTTTT
>-|TRBV30|-|TRBJ1-1
CAWKGGTNTEAFF
TGTGCCTGGAAAGGGGGGACGAACACTGAAGCTTTCTTT
>-|TRBV28|-|TRBJ1-1
CASLQGVTEAFF
TGTGCCAGCCTACAGGGAGTCACTGAAGCTTTCTTT
>few|TRBV29-1|TRBD2|TRBJ2-7
CSALLAGSTYEQYF
TGCAGCGCCTTGTTAGCGGGGTCTACCTACGAGCAGTACTTC
>-|TRBV12-3/TRBV12-4|-|TRBJ2-3
CASSSVGDTQYF
TGTGCCAGCAGTTCAGTTGGAGATACGCAGTATTTT
>-|TRBV7-3|TRBD2|TRBJ2-2
CASSTSGRNTGELFF
TGTGCCAGCAGCACTAGCGGGAGGAACACCGGGGAGCTGTTTTTT
>-|TRBV19|TRBD1|TRBJ2-2
CASSILDRDGELFF
TGTGCCAGTAGTATCCTCGACAGGGACGGGGAGCTGTTTTTT
>-|TRBV19|TRBD2|TRBJ2-7
CASSGRTSGSYEQYF
TGTGCCAGTAGTGGAAGAACTAGCGGGTCCTACGAGCAGTACTTC
>-|TRBV18|TRBD2|TRBJ2-3
CASSPSSRTSGGTDTQYF
TGTGCCAGCTCACCATCCTCTCGGACTAGCGGAGGCACAGATACGCAGTATTTT
>once|TRBV3-1/TRBV3-2|-|TRBJ1-1
CASSQMRGTEAFF
TGTGCCAGCAGCCAGATGAGAGGGACTGAAGCTTTCTTT
>-|TRBV4-2|-|TRBJ2-6
CASSQTGKSGANVLTF
TGTGCCAGCAGCCAAACAGGGAAATCCGGGGCCAACGTCCTGACTTTC
>-|TRBV5-4|-|TRBJ1-3
CASSFFGTSGNTIYF
TGTGCCAGCAGCTTTTTCGGTACCTCTGGAAACACCATATATTTT
>-|TRBV12-1|-|TRBJ2-7
CASSTLAGAHEQYF
TGTGCCAGCAGCACCCTAGCGGGAGCCCACGAGCAGTACTTC
>once|TRBV20-1|-|TRBJ1-2
CSARSIYGYTF
TGCAGTGCTAGGTCCATTTATGGCTACACCTTC
>few|TRBV30|-|TRBJ1-1
CAWRLDKNTEAFF
TGTGCCTGGAGATTAGATAAGAACACTGAAGCTTTCTTT
>-|TRBV3-1/TRBV3-2|-|TRBJ1-1
CASSQVLGQNTEAFF
TGTGCCAGCAGCCAAGTTCTGGGACAGAACACTGAAGCTTTCTTT
>-|TRBV7-9|-|TRBJ1-5
CASSFVELEPQHF
TGTGCCAGCAGCTTTGTGGAGCTCGAGCCCCAGCATTTT
>-|TRBV7-9|TRBD1|TRBJ2-7
CASSLAGTGNHEQYF
TGTGCCAGCAGCTTAGCCGGGACAGGGAACCACGAGCAGTACTTC
>once|TRBV6-5|TRBD1|TRBJ2-1
CASSSLGTGGPNEQFF
TGTGCCAGCAGTTCCCTAGGGACAGGGGGCCCCAATGAGCAGTTCTTC
>-|TRBV25-1|-|TRBJ2-2
CASSAYGVTGELFF
TGTGCCAGCAGTGCCTATGGAGTTACCGGGGAGCTGTTTTTT
>once|TRBV18|TRBD1|TRBJ1-6
CASSPADRGRNSPLHF
TGTGCCAGCTCACCCGCTGACAGGGGGCGTAATTCACCCCTCCACTTT